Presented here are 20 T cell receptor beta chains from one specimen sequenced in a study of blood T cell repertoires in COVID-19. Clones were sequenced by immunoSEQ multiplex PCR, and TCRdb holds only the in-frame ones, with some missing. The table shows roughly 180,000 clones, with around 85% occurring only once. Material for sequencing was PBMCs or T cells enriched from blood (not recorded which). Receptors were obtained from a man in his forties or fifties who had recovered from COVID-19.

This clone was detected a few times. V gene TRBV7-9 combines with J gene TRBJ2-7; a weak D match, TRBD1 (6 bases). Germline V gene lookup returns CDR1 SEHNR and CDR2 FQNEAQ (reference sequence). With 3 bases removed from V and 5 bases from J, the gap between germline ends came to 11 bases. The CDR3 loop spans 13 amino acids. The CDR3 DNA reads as TGTGCCAGCAGCTTGCAGGGGAAGGACGAGCAGTACTTC. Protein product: CASSLQGKDEQYF.

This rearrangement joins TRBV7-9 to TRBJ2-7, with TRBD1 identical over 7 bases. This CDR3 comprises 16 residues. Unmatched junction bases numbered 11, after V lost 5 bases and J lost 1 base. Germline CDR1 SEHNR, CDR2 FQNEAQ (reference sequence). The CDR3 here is CASSLPPGGLSYEQYF. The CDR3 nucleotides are TGTGCCAGCAGCCTTCCCCCAGGGGGATTATCCTACGAGCAGTACTTC.

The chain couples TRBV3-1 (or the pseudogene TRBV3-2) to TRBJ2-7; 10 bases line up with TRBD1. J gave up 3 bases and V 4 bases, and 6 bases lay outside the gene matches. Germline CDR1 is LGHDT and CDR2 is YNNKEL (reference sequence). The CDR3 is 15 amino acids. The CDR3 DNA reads TGTGCCAGCAGCCCGCGCCGGACAGGGGGCTACGAGCAGTACTTC. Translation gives CASSPRRTGGYEQYF.

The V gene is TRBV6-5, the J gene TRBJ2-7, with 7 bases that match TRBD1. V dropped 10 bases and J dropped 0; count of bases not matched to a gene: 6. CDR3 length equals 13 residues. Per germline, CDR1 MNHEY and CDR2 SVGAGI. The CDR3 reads CATATGRSYEQYF. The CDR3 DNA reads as TGTGCCACCGCGACAGGGCGCTCCTACGAGCAGTACTTC.

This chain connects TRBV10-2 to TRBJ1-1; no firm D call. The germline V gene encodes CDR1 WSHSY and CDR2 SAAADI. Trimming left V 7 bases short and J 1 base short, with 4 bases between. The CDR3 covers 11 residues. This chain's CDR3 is CASTQNTEAFF. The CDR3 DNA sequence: TGCGCCAGCACCCAGAACACTGAAGCTTTCTTT.

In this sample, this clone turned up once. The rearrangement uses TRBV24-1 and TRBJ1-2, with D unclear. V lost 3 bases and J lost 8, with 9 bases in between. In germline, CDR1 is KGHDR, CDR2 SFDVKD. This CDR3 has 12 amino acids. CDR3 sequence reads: CATSDRSFGYTF. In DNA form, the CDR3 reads TGTGCCACCAGTGATCGGAGTTTCGGCTACACCTTC.

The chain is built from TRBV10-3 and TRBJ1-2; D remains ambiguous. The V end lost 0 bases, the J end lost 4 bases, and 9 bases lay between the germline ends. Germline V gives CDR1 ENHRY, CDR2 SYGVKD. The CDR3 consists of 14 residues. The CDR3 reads CAISESMGGYGYTF. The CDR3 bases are TGTGCCATCAGTGAGTCGATGGGAGGCTATGGCTACACCTTC.

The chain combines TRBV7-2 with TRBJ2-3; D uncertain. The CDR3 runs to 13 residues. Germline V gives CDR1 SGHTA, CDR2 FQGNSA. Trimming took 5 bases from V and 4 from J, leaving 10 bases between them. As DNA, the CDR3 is TGTGCCAGCAGCCGAACAGTTGCAGATACGCAGTATTTT. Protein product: CASSRTVADTQYF. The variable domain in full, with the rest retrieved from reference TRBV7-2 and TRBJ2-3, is GAGVSQSPSNKVTEKGKDVELRCDPISGHTALYWYRQSLGQGLEFLIYFQGNSAPDKSGLPSDRFSAERTGGSVSTLTIQRTQQEDSAVYLCASSRTVADTQYFGPGTRLTVL.

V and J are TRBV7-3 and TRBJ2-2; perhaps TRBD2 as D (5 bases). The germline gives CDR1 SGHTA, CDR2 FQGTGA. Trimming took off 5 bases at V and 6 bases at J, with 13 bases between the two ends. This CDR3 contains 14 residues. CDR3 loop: CASSAGHLPGELFF. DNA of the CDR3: TGTGCCAGCAGCGCGGGCCACTTGCCCGGGGAGCTGTTTTTT.

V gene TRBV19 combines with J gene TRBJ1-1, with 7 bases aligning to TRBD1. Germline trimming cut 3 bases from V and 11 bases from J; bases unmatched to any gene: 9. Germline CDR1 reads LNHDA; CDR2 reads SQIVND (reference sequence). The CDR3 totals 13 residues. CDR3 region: CASSMWTGGGAFF. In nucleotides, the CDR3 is TGTGCCAGTAGTATGTGGACAGGTGGCGGGGCTTTCTTT.

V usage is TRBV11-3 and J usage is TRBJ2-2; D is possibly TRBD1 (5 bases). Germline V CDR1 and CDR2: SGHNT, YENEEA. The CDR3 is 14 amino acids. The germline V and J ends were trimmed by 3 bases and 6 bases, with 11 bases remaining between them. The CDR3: CASSLGRMAGELFF. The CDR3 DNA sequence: TGTGCCAGCAGCTTGGGGCGGATGGCCGGGGAGCTGTTTTTT.

CDR3 region: CASTHTNQETQYF. The CDR3 nucleotides read TGTGCCAGCACCCACACCAACCAAGAGACCCAGTACTTC. The chain is built from TRBV5-4 and TRBJ2-5, with D unclear. This CDR3 has 13 residues. V was clipped by 6 bases and J by 0 bases, with 9 bases between them. Germline V CDR1 and CDR2: SGHNT, YYREEE (reference sequence).

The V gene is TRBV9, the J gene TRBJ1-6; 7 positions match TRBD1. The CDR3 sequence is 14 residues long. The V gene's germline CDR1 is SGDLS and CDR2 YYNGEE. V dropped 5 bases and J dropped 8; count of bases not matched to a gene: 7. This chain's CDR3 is CASRQGSLDSPLHF. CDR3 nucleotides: TGTGCCAGCAGACAGGGGTCTTTGGATTCACCCCTCCACTTT.

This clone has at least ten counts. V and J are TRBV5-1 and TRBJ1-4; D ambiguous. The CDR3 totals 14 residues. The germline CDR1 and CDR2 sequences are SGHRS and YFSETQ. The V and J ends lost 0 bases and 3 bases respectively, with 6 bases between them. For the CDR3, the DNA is TGCGCCAGCAGCTTGGAACGGGCTAATGAAAAACTGTTTTTT. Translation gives CASSLERANEKLFF.

CDR3 nucleotide sequence: TGTGCCAGCAGCCAAGATCGGGGGGTGACTGAAGCTTTCTTT. Protein product: CASSQDRGVTEAFF. The chain uses TRBV3-1 (or the pseudogene TRBV3-2) and TRBJ1-1, with TRBD1 as a possible D gene (5 bases). The V and J ends lost 0 bases and 5 bases respectively, with 10 bases between them. The CDR3 runs to 14 residues. Germline values: CDR1 LGHDT, CDR2 YNNKEL (reference sequence).

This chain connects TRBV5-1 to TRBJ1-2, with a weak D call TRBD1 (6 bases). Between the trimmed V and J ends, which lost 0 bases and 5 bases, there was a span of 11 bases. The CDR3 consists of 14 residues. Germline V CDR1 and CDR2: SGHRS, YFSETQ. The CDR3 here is CASSLERGRYGYTF. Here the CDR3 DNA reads TGCGCCAGCAGCTTGGAGAGGGGGAGATATGGCTACACCTTC.

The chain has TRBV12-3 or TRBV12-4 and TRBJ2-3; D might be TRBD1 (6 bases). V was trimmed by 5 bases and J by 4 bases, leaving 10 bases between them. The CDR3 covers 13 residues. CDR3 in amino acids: CASSRQVPDTQYF. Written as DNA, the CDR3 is TGTGCCAGCAGTCGACAGGTCCCAGATACGCAGTATTTT.

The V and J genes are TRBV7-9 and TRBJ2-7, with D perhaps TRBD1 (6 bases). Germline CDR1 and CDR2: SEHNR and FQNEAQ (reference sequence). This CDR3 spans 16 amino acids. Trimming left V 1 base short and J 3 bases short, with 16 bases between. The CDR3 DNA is TGTGCCAGCAGCTTAGGTGTACAGGGAGCCTTCTACGAGCAGTACTTC. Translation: CASSLGVQGAFYEQYF.

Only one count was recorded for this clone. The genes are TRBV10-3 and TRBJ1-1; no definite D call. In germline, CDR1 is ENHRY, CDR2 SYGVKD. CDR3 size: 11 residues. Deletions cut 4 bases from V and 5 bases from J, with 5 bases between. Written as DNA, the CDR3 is TGTGCCATCAGTGGCGGGACTGAAGCTTTCTTT. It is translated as CAISGGTEAFF.

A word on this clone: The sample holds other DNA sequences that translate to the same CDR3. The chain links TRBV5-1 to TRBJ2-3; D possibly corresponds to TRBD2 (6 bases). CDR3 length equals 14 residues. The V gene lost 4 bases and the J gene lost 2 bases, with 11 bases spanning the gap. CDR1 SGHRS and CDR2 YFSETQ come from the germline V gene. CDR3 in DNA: TGCGCCAGCAGCGGAGGGGAGGTCACAGATACGCAGTATTTT. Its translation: CASSGGEVTDTQYF.